The T cell receptor beta chain under discussion was sequenced for a study of T cells after yellow fever vaccination. 5'RACE template switching added a universal primer site and UMIs to TCR cDNA. TCRdb analysed the 5' RACE reads with MiXCR anew, one entry per CDR3 protein. The sample lists some 99,000 distinct CDR3 sequences; approximately 5.5% were seen once. CDR1 MNHNS and CDR2 SASEGT come from the germline V gene. The CDR3 covers 13 residues. V was clipped by 7 bases and J by 4 bases; unmatched bases: 5. About this clonotype: Its antigen is unknown.

Findings and caveats of the study: The booster saw the reappearance of most primary-vaccination clones (around 96% CD4, around 88% CD8). Peaking faster, on day 5 versus 15, the secondary response was nonetheless weaker. The study noted that FACS-sorted repertoires could contain abundant clonotypes contaminating from the bulk population.

Sequences were derived from CD8+ T cells sorted from PBMCs, sampled 10 days after the yellow fever booster vaccination. The TCR sequence derives from a young man who received the YFV17D yellow fever vaccine. The gene calls are TRBV6-1 and TRBJ2-3, with 7 nucleotides matching TRBD2. This chain's CDR3 is CASTGLEADTQYF. The CDR3 bases are TGTGCCAGCACCGGACTAGAGGCAGATACGCAGTATTTT.